The clone carrying this T cell receptor beta chain was observed once. Its antigen is as yet unknown. These data belong to a study of T cell responses to AZD1222 COVID-19 vaccine. The study, taken as a whole, reports: Increased Spike-specific TCR breadth and depth were observed after two AZD1222 doses. It should be noted that donors were predominantly white British and more often female, and clonal diversity was possibly underestimated.

Method: immunoSEQ multiplex PCR; TCRdb's copy keeps in-frame clones and lacks some. Altogether about 83,000 clones are present, around 87% being singletons, with the ten largest covering approximately 4.5%. This CDR3 region has 15 residues. Looked up from germline, CDR1 is LGHDT and CDR2 is YNNKEL (reference sequence). V dropped 4 bases and J dropped 7 bases, with 17 bases sitting between them. The source is an adult in good health. This sample comprised peripheral blood, obtained on day 0 of MenACWY control vaccination. V usage is TRBV3-1 (or the pseudogene TRBV3-2) and J usage is TRBJ1-3, with unresolved D. CDR3 in DNA: TGTGCCAGCAGCCTCGGGCCGGACTTGGGCAACACCATATATTTT. Amino acids: CASSLGPDLGNTIYF.